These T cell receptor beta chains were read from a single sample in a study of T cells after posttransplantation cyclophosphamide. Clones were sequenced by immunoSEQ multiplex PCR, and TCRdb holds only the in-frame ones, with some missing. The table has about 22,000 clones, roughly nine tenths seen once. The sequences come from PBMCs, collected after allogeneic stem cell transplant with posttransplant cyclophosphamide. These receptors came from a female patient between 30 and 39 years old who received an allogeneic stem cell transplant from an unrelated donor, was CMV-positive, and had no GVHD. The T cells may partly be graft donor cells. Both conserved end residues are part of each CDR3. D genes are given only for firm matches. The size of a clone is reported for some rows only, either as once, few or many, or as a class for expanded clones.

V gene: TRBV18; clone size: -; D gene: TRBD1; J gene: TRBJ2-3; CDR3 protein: CASSPLRTGLADTQYF; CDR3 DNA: TGTGCCAGCTCACCACTCCGGACAGGGCTCGCAGATACGCAGTATTTT
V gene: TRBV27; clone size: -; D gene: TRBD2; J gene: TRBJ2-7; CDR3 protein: CASTGGSAYEQYF; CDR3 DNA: TGTGCCAGCACGGGGGGTAGTGCCTACGAGCAGTACTTC
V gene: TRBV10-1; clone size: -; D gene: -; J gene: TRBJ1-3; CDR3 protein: CASSEAVGEAGNTIYF; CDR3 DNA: TGCGCCAGCAGTGAGGCGGTCGGGGAGGCTGGAAACACCATATATTTT
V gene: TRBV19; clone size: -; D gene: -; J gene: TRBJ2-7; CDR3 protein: CASQGLQTPYEQYF; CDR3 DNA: TGTGCCAGCCAGGGGCTTCAGACTCCCTACGAGCAGTACTTC
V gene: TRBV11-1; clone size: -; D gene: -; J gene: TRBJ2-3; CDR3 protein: CASSGDTDTQYF; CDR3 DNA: TGTGCCAGCTCGGGGGACACAGATACGCAGTATTTT
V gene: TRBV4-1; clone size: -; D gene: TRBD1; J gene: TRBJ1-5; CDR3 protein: CASSQGTPWTGSNQPQHF; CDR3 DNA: TGCGCCAGCAGCCAAGGAACCCCCTGGACAGGTAGCAATCAGCCCCAGCATTTT
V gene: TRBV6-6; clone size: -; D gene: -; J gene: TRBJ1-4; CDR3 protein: CASSRPDEKLFF; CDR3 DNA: TGTGCCAGCAGTCGCCCGGATGAAAAACTGTTTTTT
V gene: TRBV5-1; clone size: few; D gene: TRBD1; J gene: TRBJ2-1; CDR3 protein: CASSRGQGAYNEQFF; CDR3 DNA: TGCGCCAGCAGCCGAGGACAGGGGGCCTACAATGAGCAGTTCTTC
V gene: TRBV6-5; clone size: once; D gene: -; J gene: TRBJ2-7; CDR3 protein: CASAGGRAYEQYF; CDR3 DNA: TGTGCCAGCGCTGGTGGCAGGGCCTACGAGCAGTACTTC
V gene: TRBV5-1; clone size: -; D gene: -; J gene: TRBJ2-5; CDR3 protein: CASSLPQETQYF; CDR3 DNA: TGCGCCAGCAGCCTCCCCCAAGAGACCCAGTACTTC
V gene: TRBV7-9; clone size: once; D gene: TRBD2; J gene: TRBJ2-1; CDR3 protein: CASSHPGLAGYNEQFF; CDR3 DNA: TGTGCCAGCAGCCACCCGGGACTAGCGGGGTACAATGAGCAGTTCTTC
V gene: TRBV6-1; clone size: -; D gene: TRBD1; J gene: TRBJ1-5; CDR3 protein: CASSESRTGYQPQHF; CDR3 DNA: TGTGCCAGCAGTGAAAGTCGGACAGGGTATCAGCCCCAGCATTTT
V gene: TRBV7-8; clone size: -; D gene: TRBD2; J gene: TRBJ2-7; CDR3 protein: CASSLGVTSGGYEQYF; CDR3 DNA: TGTGCCAGCAGCTTAGGGGTGACTAGCGGGGGTTACGAGCAGTACTTC
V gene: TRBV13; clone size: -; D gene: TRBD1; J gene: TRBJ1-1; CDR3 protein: CASSLAVGTAEAFF; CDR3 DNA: TGTGCCAGCAGCTTAGCCGTTGGGACAGCTGAAGCTTTCTTT
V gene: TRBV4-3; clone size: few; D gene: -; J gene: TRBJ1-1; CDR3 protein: CASSQAGTLGTEAFF; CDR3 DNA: TGCGCCAGCAGCCAGGCCGGGACATTAGGCACTGAAGCTTTCTTT
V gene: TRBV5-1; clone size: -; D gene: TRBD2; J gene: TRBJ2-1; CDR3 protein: CASSERTSGLYNEQFF; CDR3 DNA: TGCGCCAGCAGCGAGCGGACTAGCGGCCTCTACAATGAGCAGTTCTTC
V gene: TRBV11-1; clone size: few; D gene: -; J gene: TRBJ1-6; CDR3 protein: CASSLDYSSYNSPLHF; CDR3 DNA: TGTGCCAGCAGCTTAGACTACTCCTCCTATAATTCACCCCTCCACTTT
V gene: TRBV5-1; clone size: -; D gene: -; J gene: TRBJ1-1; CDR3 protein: CASSLGAGVDITEAFF; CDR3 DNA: TGCGCCAGCAGCTTGGGCGCAGGGGTGGATATCACTGAAGCTTTCTTT
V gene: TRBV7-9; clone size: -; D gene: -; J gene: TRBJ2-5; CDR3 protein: CASSLAIDSRETQYF; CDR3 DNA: TGTGCCAGCAGCTTAGCGATTGACAGTAGAGAGACCCAGTACTTC
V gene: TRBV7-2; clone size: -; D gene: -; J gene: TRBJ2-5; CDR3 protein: CASSLGNYRDNVTQYF; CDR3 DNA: TGTGCCAGCAGCTTGGGAAATTACCGGGACAATGTGACCCAGTACTTC
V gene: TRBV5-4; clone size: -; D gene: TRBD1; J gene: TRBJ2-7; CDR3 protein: CASSYGTGGSYEQYF; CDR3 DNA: TGTGCCAGCAGCTATGGGACAGGGGGTTCCTACGAGCAGTACTTC
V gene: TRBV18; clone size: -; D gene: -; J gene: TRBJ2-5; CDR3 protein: CASSPPSQGGETQYF; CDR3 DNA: TGTGCCAGCTCACCACCATCACAGGGCGGAGAGACCCAGTACTTC
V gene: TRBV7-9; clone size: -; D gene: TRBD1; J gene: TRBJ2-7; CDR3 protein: CASSDTRGTYEQYF; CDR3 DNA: TGTGCCAGCAGCGACACCAGGGGGACCTACGAGCAGTACTTC
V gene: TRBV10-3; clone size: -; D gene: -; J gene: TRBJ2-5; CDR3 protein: CAISESETSPQETQYF; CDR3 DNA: TGTGCCATCAGTGAGTCAGAGACTTCCCCCCAAGAGACCCAGTACTTC
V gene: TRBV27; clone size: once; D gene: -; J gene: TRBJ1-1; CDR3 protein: CASSFRGANTEAFF; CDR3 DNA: TGTGCCAGCAGTTTTCGGGGAGCGAACACTGAAGCTTTCTTT
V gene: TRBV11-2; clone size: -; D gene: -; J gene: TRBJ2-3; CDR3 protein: CASSLTGRSHRPEGDTQYF; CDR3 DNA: TGTGCCAGCAGCTTAACTGGACGGTCTCATAGGCCCGAGGGAGATACGCAGTATTTT
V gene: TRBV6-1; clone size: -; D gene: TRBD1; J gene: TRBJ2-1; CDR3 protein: CAGGTGGWDEQFF; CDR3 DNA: TGTGCCGGAGGGACAGGGGGCTGGGATGAGCAGTTCTTC
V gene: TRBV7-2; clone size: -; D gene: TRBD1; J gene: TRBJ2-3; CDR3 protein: CASTPGYRGPSSTDTQYF; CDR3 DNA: TGTGCCAGCACCCCGGGCTACAGGGGCCCCTCTAGCACGGATACGCAGTATTTT
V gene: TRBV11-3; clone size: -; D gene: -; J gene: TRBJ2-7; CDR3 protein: CASRWGRAGNDEQYF; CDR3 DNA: TGTGCCAGCCGATGGGGTAGGGCGGGTAACGACGAGCAGTACTTC
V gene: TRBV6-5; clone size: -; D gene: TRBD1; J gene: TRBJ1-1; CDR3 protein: CASSYRDSKTEAFF; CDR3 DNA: TGTGCCAGCAGTTACCGGGACAGTAAAACTGAAGCTTTCTTT
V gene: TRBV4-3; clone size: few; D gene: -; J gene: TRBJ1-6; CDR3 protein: CASSQDRGRTYNSPLHF; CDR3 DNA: TGCGCCAGCAGCCAAGATCGTGGGCGCACCTATAATTCACCCCTCCACTTT
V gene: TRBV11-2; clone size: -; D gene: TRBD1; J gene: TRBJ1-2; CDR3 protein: CASSLAARRDRGYGYTF; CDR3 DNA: TGTGCCAGCAGCTTAGCCGCGAGACGGGACAGAGGCTATGGCTACACCTTC
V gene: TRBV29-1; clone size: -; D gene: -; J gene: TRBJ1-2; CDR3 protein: CSVENGGNGKPFYGYTF; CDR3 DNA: TGCAGCGTTGAAAACGGGGGGAACGGGAAGCCCTTCTATGGCTACACCTTC
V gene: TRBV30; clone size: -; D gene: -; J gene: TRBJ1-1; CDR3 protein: CAWSEGSRGGTEAFF; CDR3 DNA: TGTGCCTGGAGTGAAGGGAGTAGGGGAGGCACTGAAGCTTTCTTT
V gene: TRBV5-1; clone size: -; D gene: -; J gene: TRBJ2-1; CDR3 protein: CASSRGSYNEQFF; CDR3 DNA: TGCGCCAGCAGCCGGGGGTCATACAATGAGCAGTTCTTC
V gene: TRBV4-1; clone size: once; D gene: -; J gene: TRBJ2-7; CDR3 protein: CASSQDEGLTYEQYF; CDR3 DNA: TGCGCCAGCAGCCAAGATGAGGGTCTTACCTACGAGCAGTACTTC
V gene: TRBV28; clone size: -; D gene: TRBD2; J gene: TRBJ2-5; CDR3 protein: CASSLPTPPGGGETQYF; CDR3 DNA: TGTGCCAGCAGTTTGCCCACGCCACCGGGGGGTGGGGAGACCCAGTACTTC
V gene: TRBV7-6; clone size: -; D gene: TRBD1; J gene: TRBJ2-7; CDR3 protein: CASSLRGQPYEQYF; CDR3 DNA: TGTGCCAGCAGCTTACGGGGACAGCCCTACGAGCAGTACTTC
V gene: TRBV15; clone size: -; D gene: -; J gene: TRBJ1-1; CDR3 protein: CATSERANTEAFF; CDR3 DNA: TGTGCCACCAGCGAGCGGGCGAACACTGAAGCTTTCTTT
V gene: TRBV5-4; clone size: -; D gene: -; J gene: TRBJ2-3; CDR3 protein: CASSPYGRRGADTQYF; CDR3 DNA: TGTGCCAGCAGCCCTTACGGCCGCAGGGGTGCAGATACGCAGTATTTT
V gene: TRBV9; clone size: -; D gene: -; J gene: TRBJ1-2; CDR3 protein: CASSVSLDSYGYTF; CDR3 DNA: TGTGCCAGCAGCGTCTCCCTGGACAGCTATGGCTACACCTTC
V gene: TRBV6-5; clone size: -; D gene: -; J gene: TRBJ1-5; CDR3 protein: CASSYSSGQPQHF; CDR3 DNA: TGTGCCAGCAGTTACTCCTCCGGTCAGCCCCAGCATTTT
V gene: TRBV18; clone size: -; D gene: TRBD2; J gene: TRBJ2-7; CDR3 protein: CASSPLISWDYYEQYF; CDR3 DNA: TGTGCCAGCTCACCATTGATTTCATGGGACTACTACGAGCAGTACTTC
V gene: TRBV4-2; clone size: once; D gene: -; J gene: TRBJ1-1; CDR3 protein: CASSQDSQSGGTEAFF; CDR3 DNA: TGTGCCAGCAGCCAAGATTCTCAGTCGGGGGGCACTGAAGCTTTCTTT
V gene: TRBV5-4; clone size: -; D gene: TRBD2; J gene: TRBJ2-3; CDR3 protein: CASSSQRGGADTQYF; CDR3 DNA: TGTGCCAGCAGCAGCCAGCGGGGGGGCGCAGATACGCAGTATTTT
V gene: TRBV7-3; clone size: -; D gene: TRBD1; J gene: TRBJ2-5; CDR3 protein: CASSFGTGLGETQYF; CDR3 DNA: TGTGCCAGCAGCTTCGGGACAGGGCTGGGAGAGACCCAGTACTTC
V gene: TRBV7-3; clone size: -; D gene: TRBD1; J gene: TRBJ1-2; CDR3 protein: CASSLSSPGTGVGYTF; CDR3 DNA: TGTGCCAGCAGCTTAAGTTCCCCAGGGACAGGGGTAGGCTACACCTTC
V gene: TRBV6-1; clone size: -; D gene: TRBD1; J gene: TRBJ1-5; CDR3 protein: CASSETGWQPQHF; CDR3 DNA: TGTGCCAGCAGTGAGACAGGGTGGCAGCCCCAGCATTTT
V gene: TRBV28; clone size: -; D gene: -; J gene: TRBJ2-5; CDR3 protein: CASSSAKRLLTQYF; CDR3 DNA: TGTGCCAGCAGTAGCGCGAAGAGACTCTTGACCCAGTACTTC
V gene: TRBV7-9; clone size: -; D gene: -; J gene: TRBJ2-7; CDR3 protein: CASSFSDRVGEQYF; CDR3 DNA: TGTGCCAGCAGCTTCTCTGACAGAGTTGGTGAGCAGTACTTC
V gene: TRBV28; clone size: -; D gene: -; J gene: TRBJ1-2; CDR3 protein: CASSPGGEAYGYTF; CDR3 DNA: TGTGCCAGCAGCCCCGGGGGGGAAGCATATGGCTACACCTTC
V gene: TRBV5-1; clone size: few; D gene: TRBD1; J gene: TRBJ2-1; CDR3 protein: CASSFWTGGFNEQFF; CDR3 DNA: TGCGCCAGCAGCTTTTGGACAGGGGGTTTCAATGAGCAGTTCTTC
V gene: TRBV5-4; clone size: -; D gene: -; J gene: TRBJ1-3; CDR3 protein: CASSLQGAGNTIYF; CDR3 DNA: TGTGCCAGCAGCTTACAGGGAGCTGGAAACACCATATATTTT